This is a list of T cell receptor beta chains from one sample in a study of blood T cell repertoires in COVID-19. Only in-frame clones appear in the TCRdb table, and some are missing; sequencing was by immunoSEQ multiplex PCR. The data show fewer than 300,000 clones, about 89% seen once. The sample consisted of peripheral blood. The receptors come from a young woman with COVID-19, enrolled during active disease. Both conserved end residues are part of each CDR3. A D gene is named only where the DNA matches it firmly. Clone size, where shown, is once, few, many, or a class for clones that have expanded.

d_call j_call v_call clone_size cdr3_aa cdr3_nt
TRBD1 TRBJ1-2 TRBV28 - CASSLKDRALLSYGYTF TGTGCCAGCAGTTTAAAGGACAGGGCCCTATTATCCTATGGCTACACCTTC
- TRBJ1-1 TRBV5-1 - CASSNKNTEAFF TGCGCCAGCAGCAATAAGAACACTGAAGCTTTCTTT
TRBD1 TRBJ1-1 TRBV4-2 - CASSQETGGDTEAFF TGTGCCAGCAGCCAAGAGACAGGGGGGGACACTGAAGCTTTCTTT
- TRBJ1-2 TRBV2 - CASNELSGYTF TGTGCCAGCAACGAGCTTAGCGGCTACACCTTC
- TRBJ2-5 TRBV7-9 - CASSLAGGPQYF TGTGCCAGCAGCTTAGCGGGGGGGCCCCAGTACTTC
- TRBJ1-2 TRBV6-4 - CASSVIRAGYGYTF TGTGCCAGCAGTGTGATCAGGGCAGGCTATGGCTACACCTTC
TRBD1 TRBJ1-4 TRBV5-1 - CASSLDWAGGSEKLFF TGCGCCAGCAGCTTGGATTGGGCAGGGGGTAGTGAAAAACTGTTTTTT
TRBD2 TRBJ2-5 TRBV9 once CASSAGEGLALQETQYF TGTGCCAGCAGCGCCGGTGAAGGACTAGCGCTACAAGAGACCCAGTACTTC
TRBD1 TRBJ1-5 TRBV6-5 - CASSTTGGIQPQHF TGTGCCAGCAGCACGACAGGGGGCATCCAGCCCCAGCATTTT
TRBD1 TRBJ2-2 TRBV6-5 - CASSRQGDSGELFF TGTGCCAGCAGTAGACAGGGGGATTCCGGGGAGCTGTTTTTT
TRBD1 TRBJ1-6 TRBV3-1/TRBV3-2 - CASSQGDSYNSPLHF TGTGCCAGCAGCCAAGGGGACAGTTATAATTCACCCCTCCACTTT
TRBD2 TRBJ2-7 TRBV19 - CASSIGSGRAGEQYF TGTGCCAGTAGTATTGGGAGCGGGAGAGCTGGGGAGCAGTACTTC
TRBD2 TRBJ2-7 TRBV4-1 - CASSQVQLIAGGTYEQYF TGCGCCAGCAGCCAAGTCCAGCTCATCGCGGGGGGTACCTACGAGCAGTACTTC
- TRBJ2-1 TRBV29-1 - CSVAPTGNNEQFF TGCAGCGTAGCCCCGACGGGGAACAATGAGCAGTTCTTC
TRBD1 TRBJ2-7 TRBV3-1/TRBV3-2 - CASSQEETGGYEQYF TGTGCCAGCAGCCAAGAGGAGACAGGGGGCTACGAGCAGTACTTC
- TRBJ2-7 TRBV19 once CASSNDGSGLYEQYF TGTGCCAGTAGTAACGATGGCTCAGGCCTCTACGAGCAGTACTTC